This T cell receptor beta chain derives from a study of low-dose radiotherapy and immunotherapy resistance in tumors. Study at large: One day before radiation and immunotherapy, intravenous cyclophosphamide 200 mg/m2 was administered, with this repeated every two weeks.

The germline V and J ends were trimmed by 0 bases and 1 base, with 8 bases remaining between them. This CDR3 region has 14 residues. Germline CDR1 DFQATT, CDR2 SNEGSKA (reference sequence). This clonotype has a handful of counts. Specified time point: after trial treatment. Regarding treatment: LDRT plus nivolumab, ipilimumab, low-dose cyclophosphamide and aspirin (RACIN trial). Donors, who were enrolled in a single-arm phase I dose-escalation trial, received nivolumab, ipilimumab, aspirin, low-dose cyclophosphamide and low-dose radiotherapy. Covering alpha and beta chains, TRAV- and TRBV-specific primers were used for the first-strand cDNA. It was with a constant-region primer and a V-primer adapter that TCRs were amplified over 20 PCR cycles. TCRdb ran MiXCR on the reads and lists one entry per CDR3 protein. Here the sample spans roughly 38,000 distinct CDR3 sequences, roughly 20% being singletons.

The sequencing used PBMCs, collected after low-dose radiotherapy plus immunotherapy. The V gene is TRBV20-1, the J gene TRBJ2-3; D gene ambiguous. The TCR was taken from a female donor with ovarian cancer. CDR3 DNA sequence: TGCAGTGCTAGAGATCAGGCCGGCACAGATACGCAGTATTTT. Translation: CSARDQAGTDTQYF.